This is a list of T cell receptor beta chains from one sample in a study of cytomegalovirus exposure and HLA in healthy donors. TCRdb's copy holds only in-frame clones and misses some; the assay was immunoSEQ multiplex PCR. The table records roughly 76,000 clones, around 94% of them present only once. Sequenced: PBMCs. Receptor source: a man younger than 35 in good health and CMV-seropositive. CDR3s include the opening cysteine and the closing phenylalanine or tryptophan. Each record gives: D gene, clone size, V gene, J gene, CDR3 DNA, CDR3 protein. The D gene is left open where the match is weak. Clone size is stated in some rows and not others, as once, few, many or a class when expanded.

d_call: TRBD1; clone_size: .; v_call: TRBV28; j_call: TRBJ1-3; cdr3_nt: TGTGCCAGCACCACACAGGGGCAGTCCTCTGGAAACACCATATATTTT; cdr3_aa: CASTTQGQSSGNTIYF
d_call: TRBD1; clone_size: once; v_call: TRBV27; j_call: TRBJ2-5; cdr3_nt: TGTGCCAGCAGTACCGGACAGGGCCCACAAGAGACCCAGTACTTC; cdr3_aa: CASSTGQGPQETQYF
d_call: TRBD1; clone_size: .; v_call: TRBV9; j_call: TRBJ1-1; cdr3_nt: TGTGCCAGCAGCGTAGACAGGGGATTCTCTGAAGCTTTCTTT; cdr3_aa: CASSVDRGFSEAFF
d_call: .; clone_size: .; v_call: TRBV10-1; j_call: TRBJ2-7; cdr3_nt: TGCGCCAGCTGTCCGTACGAGCAGTACTTC; cdr3_aa: CASCPYEQYF
d_call: .; clone_size: .; v_call: TRBV6-1; j_call: TRBJ1-2; cdr3_nt: TGTGCCAGCAGTGAATCTATTGCCAGGTATAACTATGGCTACACCTTC; cdr3_aa: CASSESIARYNYGYTF
d_call: TRBD2; clone_size: .; v_call: TRBV15; j_call: TRBJ2-5; cdr3_nt: TGTGCCACCAGCAGAGATCTCGGGACTAGCGGGAGTAATCCCCAAGAGACCCAGTACTTC; cdr3_aa: CATSRDLGTSGSNPQETQYF
d_call: TRBD2; clone_size: .; v_call: TRBV7-6; j_call: TRBJ2-1; cdr3_nt: TGTGCCAGCAGCTTGGAGACTAGCGGGTGGTTCTTC; cdr3_aa: CASSLETSGWFF
d_call: TRBD1; clone_size: .; v_call: TRBV10-3; j_call: TRBJ1-1; cdr3_nt: TGTGCCATCAAGGGGACAGAGAACACTGAAGCTTTCTTT; cdr3_aa: CAIKGTENTEAFF
d_call: .; clone_size: .; v_call: TRBV2; j_call: TRBJ2-7; cdr3_nt: TGTGCCAGCAGGTCCACAGGGTCCTACGAGCAGTACTTC; cdr3_aa: CASRSTGSYEQYF
d_call: TRBD1; clone_size: .; v_call: TRBV19; j_call: TRBJ1-5; cdr3_nt: TGTGCCAGTAGTATAGGGGACAGGGGACGTCAGCCCCAGCATTTT; cdr3_aa: CASSIGDRGRQPQHF
d_call: .; clone_size: .; v_call: TRBV19; j_call: TRBJ2-7; cdr3_nt: TGTGCCAGTAGTATATTTCCCGGGAGTGAATACGAGCAGTACTTC; cdr3_aa: CASSIFPGSEYEQYF
d_call: TRBD1; clone_size: .; v_call: TRBV5-1; j_call: TRBJ1-1; cdr3_nt: TGCGCCAGCAGTTTGACAGGGGGCGCGGAAACTGAAGCTTTCTTT; cdr3_aa: CASSLTGGAETEAFF
d_call: .; clone_size: .; v_call: TRBV7-7; j_call: TRBJ2-3; cdr3_nt: TGTGCTAGCAGCCCCAAGACAGGAAGCACAGATACGCAGTATTTT; cdr3_aa: CASSPKTGSTDTQYF
d_call: TRBD2; clone_size: .; v_call: TRBV10-3; j_call: TRBJ2-1; cdr3_nt: TGTGCCATCAGTGAGCAGGGGAGAGGACTAGCGGTAAACAATGAGCAGTTCTTC; cdr3_aa: CAISEQGRGLAVNNEQFF
d_call: TRBD2; clone_size: .; v_call: TRBV19; j_call: TRBJ2-3; cdr3_nt: TGTGCCAGTAAACCGACTAGCGGGACAGATACGCAGTATTTT; cdr3_aa: CASKPTSGTDTQYF
d_call: .; clone_size: once; v_call: TRBV6-1; j_call: TRBJ2-5; cdr3_nt: TGTGCCAGCAGCCTAGGACAGTTCCAAGAGACCCAGTACTTC; cdr3_aa: CASSLGQFQETQYF
d_call: .; clone_size: .; v_call: TRBV15; j_call: TRBJ2-2; cdr3_nt: TGTGCCACCAGCAGAGATAGGAGCTACACCGGGGAGCTGTTTTTT; cdr3_aa: CATSRDRSYTGELFF
d_call: TRBD1; clone_size: .; v_call: TRBV30; j_call: TRBJ2-7; cdr3_nt: TGTGCCTGGAGCCCGACAGGGCGCTACGAGCAGTACTTC; cdr3_aa: CAWSPTGRYEQYF
d_call: .; clone_size: .; v_call: TRBV7-3; j_call: TRBJ2-2; cdr3_nt: TGTGCCAGCAGCCCTCCCGGTCTGCGGGACACCGGGGAGCTGTTTTTT; cdr3_aa: CASSPPGLRDTGELFF
d_call: TRBD1; clone_size: .; v_call: TRBV9; j_call: TRBJ1-1; cdr3_nt: TGTGCCAGCAGCCCCTCGACAGGGCAAACTGAAGCTTTCTTT; cdr3_aa: CASSPSTGQTEAFF
d_call: TRBD2; clone_size: .; v_call: TRBV30; j_call: TRBJ2-1; cdr3_nt: TGTGCCTGGAGTAGGGGACTAGCGGGACGGGGGTCCTACAATGAGCAGTTCTTC; cdr3_aa: CAWSRGLAGRGSYNEQFF
d_call: TRBD1; clone_size: .; v_call: TRBV7-9; j_call: TRBJ2-2; cdr3_nt: TGTGCCAGCCCGGGACAGGGACCTACCGGGGAGCTGTTTTTT; cdr3_aa: CASPGQGPTGELFF
d_call: TRBD2; clone_size: .; v_call: TRBV7-2; j_call: TRBJ2-3; cdr3_nt: TGTGCCAGCAGCTCGGGACTAGCGGGAGTATCAGATACGCAGTATTTT; cdr3_aa: CASSSGLAGVSDTQYF
d_call: TRBD2; clone_size: .; v_call: TRBV11-2; j_call: TRBJ2-7; cdr3_nt: TGTGCCAGCAGCTCGCCTCTAGCGGAAGTAGACTACGAGCAGTACTTC; cdr3_aa: CASSSPLAEVDYEQYF
d_call: TRBD1; clone_size: few; v_call: TRBV18; j_call: TRBJ2-7; cdr3_nt: TGTGCCAGCTCCCCCGACAGGGGGCTAAGCGAGCAGTACTTC; cdr3_aa: CASSPDRGLSEQYF
d_call: .; clone_size: .; v_call: TRBV19; j_call: TRBJ2-3; cdr3_nt: TGTGCCACCTCTGGGGTAGCGGATACGCAGTATTTT; cdr3_aa: CATSGVADTQYF
d_call: .; clone_size: .; v_call: TRBV28; j_call: TRBJ2-7; cdr3_nt: TGTGCCAGCAGTTTCCAGTCCTACGAGCAGTACTTC; cdr3_aa: CASSFQSYEQYF
d_call: TRBD2; clone_size: .; v_call: TRBV9; j_call: TRBJ2-1; cdr3_nt: TGTGCCAGCAGCGTGAGCGGGAGGAACGATGAGCAGTTCTTC; cdr3_aa: CASSVSGRNDEQFF
d_call: TRBD1; clone_size: .; v_call: TRBV30; j_call: TRBJ1-1; cdr3_nt: TGTGCCTGGACAGGGGGGTCCACTGAAGCTTTCTTT; cdr3_aa: CAWTGGSTEAFF
d_call: .; clone_size: .; v_call: TRBV9; j_call: TRBJ2-7; cdr3_nt: TGTGCCAGCAGCGTTTTAGGCGACAGGCGCGACGAGCAGTACTTC; cdr3_aa: CASSVLGDRRDEQYF
d_call: .; clone_size: .; v_call: TRBV15; j_call: TRBJ2-3; cdr3_nt: TGTGCCACCAGCAGTGCGGACTTGACAGATACGCAGTATTTT; cdr3_aa: CATSSADLTDTQYF
d_call: TRBD1; clone_size: .; v_call: TRBV5-1; j_call: TRBJ2-7; cdr3_nt: TGCGCCAGCAGAGGTTTTAACAGGGGCTACGAGCAGTACTTC; cdr3_aa: CASRGFNRGYEQYF
d_call: .; clone_size: .; v_call: TRBV28; j_call: TRBJ1-5; cdr3_nt: TGTGCCAGCAGTTTACCCCGGTCTAATCAGCCCCAGCATTTT; cdr3_aa: CASSLPRSNQPQHF
d_call: .; clone_size: .; v_call: TRBV2; j_call: TRBJ2-2; cdr3_nt: TGTGCCAGCAGTGACAGGGGTACATATTCGAACACCGGGGAGCTGTTTTTT; cdr3_aa: CASSDRGTYSNTGELFF
d_call: .; clone_size: .; v_call: TRBV30; j_call: TRBJ2-5; cdr3_nt: TGTGCCTGGAGTGTACCCCGGACAGCCCAAGAGACCCAGTACTTC; cdr3_aa: CAWSVPRTAQETQYF
d_call: .; clone_size: .; v_call: TRBV7-3; j_call: TRBJ2-2; cdr3_nt: TGTGCCAGCAGGAGAACAACAGGGAACACCGGGGAGCTGTTTTTT; cdr3_aa: CASRRTTGNTGELFF
d_call: TRBD1; clone_size: .; v_call: TRBV19; j_call: TRBJ2-7; cdr3_nt: TGTGCCAGTAGTATGGCCCAAGGGACAGTGCTCTCCTACGAGCAGTACTTC; cdr3_aa: CASSMAQGTVLSYEQYF
d_call: .; clone_size: .; v_call: TRBV18; j_call: TRBJ2-3; cdr3_nt: TGTGCCAGCTCACCCTCTGCCCGGGACATAGGCACAGATACGCAGTATTTT; cdr3_aa: CASSPSARDIGTDTQYF
d_call: TRBD1; clone_size: once; v_call: TRBV4-1; j_call: TRBJ2-6; cdr3_nt: TGCGCCAGCAGCCAACAGAGGACAGGATCATACTCTGGGGCCAACGTCCTGACTTTC; cdr3_aa: CASSQQRTGSYSGANVLTF